What follows is one T cell receptor beta chain and its context. The J segment lost 1 base and the V segment lost 0 bases, leaving 2 bases of the junction unmatched. CDR3 length: 16 residues. Germline V gene sequence: CDR1 LGHNA, CDR2 YSLEER. The data were taken from a study of blood T cell repertoires in COVID-19. TCRdb's copy holds only in-frame clones and misses some; the assay was immunoSEQ multiplex PCR. The profile covers under 250,000 clones, with around 87% appearing a single time and more than 6.5% taken by the ten largest. The clonotype originates from a woman aged 70-85 years with active or convalescent COVID-19. The sample consisted of peripheral blood. J is TRBJ2-3 and V is TRBV4-3; 9 bases fit TRBD2. In DNA, the CDR3 is TGCGCCAGCAGCCAAGAGGGCGGGGGGGGCACAGATACGCAGTATTTT. Translating it yields CASSQEGGGGTDTQYF.